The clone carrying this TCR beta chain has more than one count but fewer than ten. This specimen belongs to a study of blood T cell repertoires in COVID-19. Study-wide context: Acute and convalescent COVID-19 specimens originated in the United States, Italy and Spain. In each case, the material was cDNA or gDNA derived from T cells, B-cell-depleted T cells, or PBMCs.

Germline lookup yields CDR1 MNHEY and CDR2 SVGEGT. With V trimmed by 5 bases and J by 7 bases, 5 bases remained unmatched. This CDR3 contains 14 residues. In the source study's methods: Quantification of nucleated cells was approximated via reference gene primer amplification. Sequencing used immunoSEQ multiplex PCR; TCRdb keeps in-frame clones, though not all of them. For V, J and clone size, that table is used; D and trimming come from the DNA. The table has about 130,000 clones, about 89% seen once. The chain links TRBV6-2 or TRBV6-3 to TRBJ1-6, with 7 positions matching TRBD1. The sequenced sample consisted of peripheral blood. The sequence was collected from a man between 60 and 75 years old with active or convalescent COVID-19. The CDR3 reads CASSRGGENSPLHF. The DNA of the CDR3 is TGTGCCAGCAGTCGAGGGGGCGAGAATTCACCCCTCCACTTT.